This T cell receptor (beta chain) was identified during a study of cytomegalovirus exposure and HLA in healthy donors. Primers: 60 Vbeta forward and 13 Jbeta reverse. The repertoire was sequenced with immunoSEQ multiplex PCR; TCRdb's copy has only in-frame clones and lacks some. The table records approximately 97,000 clones, around 84% of them present only once. A remark on this clone: Other DNA sequences in this sample translate to the same CDR3.

The germline V and J ends were trimmed by 3 bases and 6 bases, with 9 bases remaining between them. Germline CDR1 and CDR2: WNHNN and SYGVQD (reference sequence). The CDR3 length is 12 residues. The TCR originated in a middle-aged woman in good health and CMV-seropositive. The rearrangement uses TRBV10-1 and TRBJ2-7; D is possibly TRBD1 (5 bases). Sequencing was done on a sample of PBMCs. Here the CDR3 DNA reads TGCGCCAGCAGTGATTCAGGGCGCGAGCAGTACTTC. Its protein is CASSDSGREQYF.